Following are 21 T cell receptor beta chains from one sample sequenced in a study of blood T cell repertoires in COVID-19 (TCRdb year 2020). To prepare the library, the immunoSEQ multiplex PCR assay was applied. TCRdb retrieved this table from immuneACCESS and kept in-frame rearrangements only. Not all clones are present; in checked studies, unresolved V genes account for under half, and no reason is known for the remainder. Recorded for this sample are around 190,000 clones; 75% to 90% of them occurred a single time. The ten largest clones capture 6.5% to 8.5% of the sample. Sequencing was done on a sample of peripheral blood. The source of these receptors is a woman in her 70s with COVID-19, enrolled during active disease.

The CDR3 DNA reads as TGCGCCAGCAGCTTTGGACCCTCGGGGGACAAAAACATTCAGTACTTC. It is translated as CASSFGPSGDKNIQYF. The rearrangement uses TRBV5-1 and TRBJ2-4; D possibly corresponds to TRBD2 (6 bases). From germline, CDR1 is SGHRS and CDR2 YFSETQ. The CDR3 loop spans 16 amino acids. The V end lost 2 bases, the J end lost 3 bases, and 15 bases lay between the germline ends.

The chain links TRBV5-1 to TRBJ2-7; TRBD1 agrees at 7 bases. Losses at the gene ends were 0 bases for V and 0 bases for J; bases not matched to a gene: 6. This CDR3 is 16 amino acids long. Germline V CDR1 and CDR2: SGHRS, YFSETQ. The CDR3 is CASSLGDSLSSYEQYF. CDR3 sequence (DNA): TGCGCCAGCAGCTTGGGGGACAGTTTGAGCTCCTACGAGCAGTACTTC. Looking up the rest from reference TRBV5-1 and TRBJ2-7 gives the full variable domain: KAGVTQTPRYLIKTRGQQVTLSCSPISGHRSVSWYQQTPGQGLQFLFEYFSETQRNKGNFPGRFSGRQFSNSRSEMNVSTLELGDSALYLCASSLGDSLSSYEQYFGPGTRLTVT.

This clone was seen just once. The rearrangement links TRBV11-2 to TRBJ2-1, with D possibly being TRBD1 (5 bases). V was trimmed by 5 bases and J by 0 bases, leaving 11 bases between them. This CDR3 spans 15 amino acids. CDR1 is SGHAT and CDR2 is FQNNGV in the germline V gene. The CDR3 sequence is CASSRGAISYNEQFF. The CDR3, as DNA: TGTGCCAGCAGCCGTGGGGCAATCTCCTACAATGAGCAGTTCTTC.

The genes are TRBV19 and TRBJ2-5; D not resolved. Germline values: CDR1 LNHDA, CDR2 SQIVND (reference sequence). Deletions cut 0 bases from V and 3 bases from J, with 5 bases between. This CDR3 comprises 13 residues. The DNA for the CDR3 is TGTGCCAGTAGTATAGATCTAGAAGAGACCCAGTACTTC. Translating gives CASSIDLEETQYF.

The genes are TRBV9 and TRBJ1-5; possibly TRBD1 for D (5 bases). V was shortened by 3 bases and J by 4 bases, with 8 bases between the two germline ends. The CDR3 length is 13 residues. Germline CDR1 reads SGDLS; CDR2 reads YYNGEE. The CDR3 DNA is TGTGCCAGCAGCGGCACAGGAAATCAGCCCCAGCATTTT. Protein sequence: CASSGTGNQPQHF. Complete variable domain (other parts from reference TRBV9 and TRBJ1-5): DSGVTQTPKHLITATGQRVTLRCSPRSGDLSVYWYQQSLDQGLQFLIQYYNGEERAKGNILERFSAQQFPDLHSELNLSSLELGDSALYFCASSGTGNQPQHFGDGTRLSIL.

In its sample, this clone was seen a few times. The genes are TRBV7-2 and TRBJ2-1; no firm D call. Germline values: CDR1 SGHTA, CDR2 FQGNSA. The CDR3 loop spans 12 amino acids. The V end lost 8 bases, the J end lost 3 bases, and 8 bases lay between the germline ends. As DNA, the CDR3 is TGTGCCAGCTATAGTTACTACAATGAGCAGTTCTTC. Its translation is CASYSYYNEQFF.

This clone came up a few times. Here the CDR3 DNA reads TGTGCCAGTAGGCGAGACAGGGACCCCAATCAGCCCCAGCATTTT. Encoded protein: CASRRDRDPNQPQHF. The rearrangement links TRBV19 to TRBJ1-5; 7 bases are shared with TRBD1. The CDR3 runs 15 residues. V lost 6 bases and J lost 3; bases outside the gene matches: 8. Germline loops: CDR1 LNHDA, CDR2 SQIVND (reference sequence).

The chain links TRBV7-2 to TRBJ2-3; 10 bases map to TRBD1. The CDR3 is 15 residues long. CDR1 is SGHTA, CDR2 FQGNSA, per germline. V dropped 4 bases and J dropped 8; count of bases not matched to a gene: 9. The CDR3, as DNA: TGTGCCAGCAGCTCCGACAGGGGGCGCGGAAGTACGCAGTATTTT. Residues: CASSSDRGRGSTQYF.

CDR3 DNA: TGTGCCAGCAGTTTATCTCACCCTGGACAGGGGGACTATGGCTACACCTTC. Its translation: CASSLSHPGQGDYGYTF. The V and J genes are TRBV28 and TRBJ1-2, with 10 bases lining up with TRBD1. The trim removed 1 base at V and 3 bases at J, leaving 8 bases unmatched. Germline CDR1 reads MDHEN; CDR2 reads SYDVKM. CDR3 length: 17 amino acids.

The rearrangement joins TRBV29-1 to TRBJ1-5, with 7 bases lining up with TRBD1. CDR3 size: 14 residues. V lost 4 bases, J lost 5 bases, and 8 bases stayed unmatched. Germline V gene lookup returns CDR1 SQVTM and CDR2 ANQGSEA. This CDR3 is CSVAATGKDQPQHF. The CDR3 region has the DNA TGCAGCGTTGCCGCGACAGGGAAGGATCAGCCCCAGCATTTT.

This chain joins TRBV6-6 and TRBJ2-2; TRBD2 matches 9 bases. The CDR3 loop spans 15 amino acids. Trimming at V came to 7 bases and at J to 3 bases, leaving 6 bases not matched to a gene. Germline values: CDR1 MNHNY, CDR2 SVGAGI (reference sequence). The CDR3 region has the DNA TGTGCCAGCAAAAGACTAGCGGATTACACCGGGGAGCTGTTTTTT. Amino acids: CASKRLADYTGELFF.

The genes are TRBV5-4 and TRBJ2-3; 12 bases agree with TRBD2. Per the germline V gene, CDR1 is SGHNT and CDR2 is YYREEE (reference sequence). The CDR3 is made up of 18 amino acids. Trimming cost V 4 bases and J 2 bases; bases outside gene matches: 11. CDR3 nucleotide sequence: TGTGCCAGCAGCCCATCCGCCGGACTAGCGGGGTTCACAGATACGCAGTATTTT. This codes for CASSPSAGLAGFTDTQYF.

This chain joins TRBV29-1 and TRBJ2-1; D perhaps matches TRBD2 (6 bases). CDR3 size: 12 residues. The germline V and J ends were trimmed by 4 bases and 10 bases, with 14 bases remaining between them. Germline V lookup: CDR1 SQVTM, CDR2 ANQGSEA. This CDR3 reads CSVGTTSREQFF. The CDR3 nucleotides are TGCAGCGTTGGTACAACTAGCCGGGAGCAGTTCTTC.

The chain employs TRBV7-2 and TRBJ1-1, with 9 nucleotides matching TRBD1. The junction had 15 bases not matched to a gene; V was cut back by 1 base and J by 3 bases. The CDR3 extends over 19 amino acids. CDR1 is SGHTA and CDR2 is FQGNSA in the germline V gene. CDR3: CASSLVALTGGRLDTEAFF. The CDR3, as DNA: TGTGCCAGCAGCTTAGTCGCCCTAACAGGGGGCAGGCTGGACACTGAAGCTTTCTTT.

This clone occurred once. This chain uses TRBV10-1 with TRBJ1-4; D perhaps matches TRBD1 (5 bases). V was pared by 4 bases and J by 2 bases, with 8 bases between. Looked up from germline, CDR1 is WNHNN and CDR2 is SYGVQD (reference sequence). The CDR3 covers 14 residues. Written as DNA, the CDR3 is TGCGCCAGCAGTGCGGCAGGGACTAATGAAAAACTGTTTTTT. Translation: CASSAAGTNEKLFF.

This clone came up once. The chain combines TRBV3-1 (or the pseudogene TRBV3-2) with TRBJ1-1, with unresolved D. The V and J ends lost 5 bases and 1 base respectively, with 11 bases between them. The germline CDR1 and CDR2 sequences are LGHDT and YNNKEL (reference sequence). The CDR3 contains 14 residues. CDR3 residues: CASSGRRENTEAFF. As DNA, the CDR3 is TGTGCCAGCAGCGGACGTCGGGAGAACACTGAAGCTTTCTTT.

This CDR3 reads CASSIRLVGGLYEQYF. As DNA, the CDR3 is TGTGCCAGTAGTATCAGACTAGTAGGAGGTTTGTACGAGCAGTACTTC. V is TRBV19 and J is TRBJ2-7; D is possibly TRBD2 (6 bases). The CDR3 runs 16 residues. The V end was cut by 3 bases, the J end by 4 bases, with 19 bases between. Germline values: CDR1 LNHDA, CDR2 SQIVND (reference sequence).

The CDR3 is CASSFGMGSTEAFF. Here the CDR3 DNA reads TGTGCCAGCAGCTTTGGGATGGGGAGCACTGAAGCTTTCTTT. V gene TRBV7-9 combines with J gene TRBJ1-1, with no clear D. Germline loops: CDR1 SEHNR, CDR2 FQNEAQ (reference sequence). V lost 3 bases, J lost 4 bases, and 12 bases lay in between. The CDR3 runs to 14 residues.

The chain uses TRBV11-3 and TRBJ2-2; D remains ambiguous. Deletions cut 2 bases from V and 4 bases from J, with 5 bases between. CDR3 length: 13 residues. In germline, CDR1 is SGHNT, CDR2 YENEEA. CDR3 in amino acids: CASSLRSTGELFF. In DNA form, the CDR3 reads TGTGCCAGCAGCTTACGGAGCACCGGGGAGCTGTTTTTT.

V is TRBV19 and J is TRBJ2-5, with D possibly being TRBD2 (6 bases). V gave up 3 bases and J gave up 5 bases, with 10 bases separating them. The CDR3 covers 13 residues. In germline, CDR1 is LNHDA, CDR2 SQIVND (reference sequence). Here the CDR3 reads CASSIGGFETQYF. CDR3 DNA: TGTGCCAGTAGTATTGGGGGGTTCGAGACCCAGTACTTC.

This chain joins TRBV4-1 and TRBJ2-1; perhaps TRBD2 as D (5 bases). CDR1 and CDR2 from the germline V gene are MGHRA and YSYEKL. The ends were cut back, 3 bases at V and 5 bases at J, with 14 bases in the middle. This CDR3 is built from 15 residues. Written as DNA, the CDR3 is TGCGCCAGCAGCCATGGACGGGAAAAGAACAATGAGCAGTTCTTC. Its protein is CASSHGREKNNEQFF.